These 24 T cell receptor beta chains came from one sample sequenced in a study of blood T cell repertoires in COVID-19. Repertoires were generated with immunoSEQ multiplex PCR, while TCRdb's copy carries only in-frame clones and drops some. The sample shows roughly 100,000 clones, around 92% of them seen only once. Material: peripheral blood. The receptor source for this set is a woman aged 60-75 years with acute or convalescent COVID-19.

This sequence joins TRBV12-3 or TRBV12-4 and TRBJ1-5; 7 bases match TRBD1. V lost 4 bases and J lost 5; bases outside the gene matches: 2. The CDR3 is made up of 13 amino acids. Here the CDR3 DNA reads TGTGCCAGCAGTTGGCAGGGGGATCAGCCCCAGCATTTT. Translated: CASSWQGDQPQHF.

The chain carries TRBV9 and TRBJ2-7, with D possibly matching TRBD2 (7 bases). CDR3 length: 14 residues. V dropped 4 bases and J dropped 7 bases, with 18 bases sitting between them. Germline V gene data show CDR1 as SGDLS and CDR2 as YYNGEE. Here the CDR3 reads CASSRGATNLEQYF. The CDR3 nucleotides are TGTGCCAGCAGCCGGGGGGCAACCAACCTGGAGCAGTACTTC.

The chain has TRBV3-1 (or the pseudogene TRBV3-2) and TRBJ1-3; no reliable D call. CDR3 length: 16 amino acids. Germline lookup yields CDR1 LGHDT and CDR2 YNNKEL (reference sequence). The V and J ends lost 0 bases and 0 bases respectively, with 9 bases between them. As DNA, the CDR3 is TGTGCCAGCAGCCAAGATCGATGGAGCTCTGGAAACACCATATATTTT. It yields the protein CASSQDRWSSGNTIYF.

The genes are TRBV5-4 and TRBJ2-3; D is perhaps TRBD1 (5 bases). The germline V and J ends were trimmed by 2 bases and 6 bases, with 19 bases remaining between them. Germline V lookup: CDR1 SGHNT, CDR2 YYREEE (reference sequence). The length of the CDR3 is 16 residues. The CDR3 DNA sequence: TGTGCCAGCAGCTTCGAGGCCGGCAAGGGGTCGGATACGCAGTATTTT. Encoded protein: CASSFEAGKGSDTQYF.

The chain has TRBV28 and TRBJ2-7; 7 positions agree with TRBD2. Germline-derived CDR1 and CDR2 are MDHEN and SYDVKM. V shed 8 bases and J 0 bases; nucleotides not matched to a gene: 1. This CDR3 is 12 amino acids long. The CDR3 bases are TGTGCCAGCGGGACTACCTCCTACGAGCAGTACTTC. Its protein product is CASGTTSYEQYF. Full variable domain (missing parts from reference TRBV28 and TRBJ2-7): DVKVTQSSRYLVKRTGEKVFLECVQDMDHENMFWYRQDPGLGLRLIYFSYDVKMKEKGDIPEGYSVSREKKERFSLILESASTNQTSMYLCASGTTSYEQYFGPGTRLTVT.

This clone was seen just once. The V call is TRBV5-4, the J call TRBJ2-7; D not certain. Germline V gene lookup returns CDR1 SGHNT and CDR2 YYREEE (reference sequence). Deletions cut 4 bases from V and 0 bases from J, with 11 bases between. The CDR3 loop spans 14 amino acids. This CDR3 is CASSRDSYSYEQYV. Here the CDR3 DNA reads TGTGCCAGCAGCCGCGACTCCTACTCCTACGAGCAGTACGTC.

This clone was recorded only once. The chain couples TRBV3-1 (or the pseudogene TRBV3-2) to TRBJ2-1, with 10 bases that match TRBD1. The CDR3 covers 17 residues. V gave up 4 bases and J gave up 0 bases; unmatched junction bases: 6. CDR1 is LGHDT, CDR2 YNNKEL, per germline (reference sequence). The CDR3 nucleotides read TGTGCCAGCAGCCGGGGGACAGGGGACATCTCCTACAATGAGCAGTTCTTC. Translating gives CASSRGTGDISYNEQFF.

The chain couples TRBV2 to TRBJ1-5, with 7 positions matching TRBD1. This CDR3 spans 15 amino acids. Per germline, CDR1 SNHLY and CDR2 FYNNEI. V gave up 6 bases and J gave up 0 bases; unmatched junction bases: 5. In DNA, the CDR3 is TGTGCCAGCAGGCTTGGACAGGCTAGCAATCAGCCCCAGCATTTT. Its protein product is CASRLGQASNQPQHF.

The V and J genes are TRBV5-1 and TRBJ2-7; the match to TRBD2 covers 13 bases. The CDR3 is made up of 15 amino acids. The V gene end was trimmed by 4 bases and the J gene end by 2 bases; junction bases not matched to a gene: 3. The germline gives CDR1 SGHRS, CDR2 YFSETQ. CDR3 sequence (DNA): TGCGCCAGCAGCGGGACTAGCGGGGAAACCTACGAGCAGTACTTC. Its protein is CASSGTSGETYEQYF.

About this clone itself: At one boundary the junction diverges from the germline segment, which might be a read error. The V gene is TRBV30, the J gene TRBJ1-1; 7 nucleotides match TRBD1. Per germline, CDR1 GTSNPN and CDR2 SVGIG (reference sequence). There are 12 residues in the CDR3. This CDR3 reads CAWTTGNPARIF. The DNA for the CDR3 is TGTGCCTGGACGACAGGGAACCCAGCTAGAATCTTT.

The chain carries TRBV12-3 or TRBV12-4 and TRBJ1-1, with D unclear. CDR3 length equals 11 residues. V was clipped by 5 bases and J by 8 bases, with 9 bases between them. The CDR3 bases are TGTGCCAGCAGTAAAATTATCGAAGCTTTCTTT. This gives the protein CASSKIIEAFF.

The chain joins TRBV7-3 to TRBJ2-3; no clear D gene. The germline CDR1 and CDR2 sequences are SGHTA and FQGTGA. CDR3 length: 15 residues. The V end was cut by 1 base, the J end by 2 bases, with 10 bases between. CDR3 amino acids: CASSLMGLVTDTQYF. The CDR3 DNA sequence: TGTGCCAGCAGCTTAATGGGCTTAGTCACAGATACGCAGTATTTT.

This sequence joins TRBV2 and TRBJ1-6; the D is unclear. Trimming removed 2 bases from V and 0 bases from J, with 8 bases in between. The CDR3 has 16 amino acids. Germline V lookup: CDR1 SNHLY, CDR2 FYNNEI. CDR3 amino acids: CASSERRSSYNSPLHF. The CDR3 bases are TGTGCCAGCAGTGAAAGACGGAGCTCCTATAATTCACCCCTCCACTTT.

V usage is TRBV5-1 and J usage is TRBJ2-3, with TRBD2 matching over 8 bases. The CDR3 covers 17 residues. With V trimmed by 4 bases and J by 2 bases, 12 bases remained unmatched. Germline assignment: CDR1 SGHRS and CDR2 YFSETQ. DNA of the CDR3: TGCGCCAGCAGCCTTGGATTAGCGGGGACTGCCACAGATACGCAGTATTTT. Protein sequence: CASSLGLAGTATDTQYF.

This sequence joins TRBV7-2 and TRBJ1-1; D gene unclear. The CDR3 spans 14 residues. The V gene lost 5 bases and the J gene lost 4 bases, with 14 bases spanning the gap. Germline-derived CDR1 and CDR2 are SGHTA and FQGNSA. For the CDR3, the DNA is TGTGCCAGCAGCGTAGTAAAGGCGGCCACTGAAGCTTTCTTT. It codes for CASSVVKAATEAFF.

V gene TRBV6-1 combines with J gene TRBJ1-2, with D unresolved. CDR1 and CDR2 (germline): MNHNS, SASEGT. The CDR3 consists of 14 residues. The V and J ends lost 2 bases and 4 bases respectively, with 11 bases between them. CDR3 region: CASSESRGAYGYTF. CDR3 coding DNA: TGTGCCAGCAGTGAAAGCCGGGGTGCCTATGGCTACACCTTC.

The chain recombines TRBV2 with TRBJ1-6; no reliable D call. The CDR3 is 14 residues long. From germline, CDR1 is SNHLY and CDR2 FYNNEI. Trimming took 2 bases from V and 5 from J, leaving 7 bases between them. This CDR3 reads CASSERQDNSPLHF. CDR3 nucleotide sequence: TGTGCCAGCAGTGAAAGGCAGGATAATTCACCCCTCCACTTT.

The CDR3 spells CASSEVGGGSNQPQHF. The CDR3 bases are TGTGCCAGCAGTGAAGTCGGGGGTGGGAGCAATCAGCCCCAGCATTTT. The gene calls are TRBV6-1 and TRBJ1-5; the D gene is possibly TRBD1 (5 bases). CDR1 and CDR2 from the germline V gene are MNHNS and SASEGT. The CDR3 consists of 16 residues. The V gene lost 1 base and the J gene lost 1 base, with 11 bases spanning the gap.

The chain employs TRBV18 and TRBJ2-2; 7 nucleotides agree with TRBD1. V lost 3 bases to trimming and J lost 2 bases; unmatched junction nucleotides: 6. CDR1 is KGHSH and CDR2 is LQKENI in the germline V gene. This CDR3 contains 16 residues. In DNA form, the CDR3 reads TGTGCCAGCTCACCCAACCGGGACAGAAACACCGGGGAGCTGTTTTTT. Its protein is CASSPNRDRNTGELFF.

This CDR3 is CASSHIQGIEAFF. CDR3 in DNA: TGTGCCAGCAGCCACATCCAGGGAATAGAAGCTTTCTTT. The chain links TRBV11-2 to TRBJ1-1, with D tentatively TRBD1 (5 bases). The CDR3 contains 13 residues. Germline V gene data show CDR1 as SGHAT and CDR2 as FQNNGV. V was clipped by 5 bases and J by 8 bases, with 15 bases between them.

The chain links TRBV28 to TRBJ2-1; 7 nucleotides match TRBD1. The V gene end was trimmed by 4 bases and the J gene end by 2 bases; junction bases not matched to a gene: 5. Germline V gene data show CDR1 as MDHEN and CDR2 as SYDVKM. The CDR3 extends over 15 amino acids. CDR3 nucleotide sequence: TGTGCCAGCAGTTCAGGGGGAGACGCCTACAATGAGCAGTTCTTC. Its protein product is CASSSGGDAYNEQFF.

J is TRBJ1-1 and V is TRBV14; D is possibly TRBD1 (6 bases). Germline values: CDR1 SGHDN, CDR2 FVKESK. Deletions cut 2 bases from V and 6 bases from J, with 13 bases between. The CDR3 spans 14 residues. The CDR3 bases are TGTGCCAGCAGCCAAACAGGGTTAGGTGCTGAAGCTTTCTTT. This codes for CASSQTGLGAEAFF.

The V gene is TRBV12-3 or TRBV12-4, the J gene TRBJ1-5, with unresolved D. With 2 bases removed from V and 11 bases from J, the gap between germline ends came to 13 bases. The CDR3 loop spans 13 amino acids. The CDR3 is CASSLLRHSTQHF. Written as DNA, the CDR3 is TGTGCCAGCAGTTTACTACGACATTCGACCCAGCATTTT.

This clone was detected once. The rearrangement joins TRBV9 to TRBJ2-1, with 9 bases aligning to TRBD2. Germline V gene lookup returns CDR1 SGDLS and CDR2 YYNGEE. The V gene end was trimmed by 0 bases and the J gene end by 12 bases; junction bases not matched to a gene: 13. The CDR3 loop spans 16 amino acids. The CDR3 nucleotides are TGTGCCAGCAGCGTAGAACGGGGTGCGGCGGGAGGGCCGCAGTTCTTC. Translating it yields CASSVERGAAGGPQFF. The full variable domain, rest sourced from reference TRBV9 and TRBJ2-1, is DSGVTQTPKHLITATGQRVTLRCSPRSGDLSVYWYQQSLDQGLQFLIQYYNGEERAKGNILERFSAQQFPDLHSELNLSSLELGDSALYFCASSVERGAAGGPQFFGPGTRLTVL.